This TCR beta chain was observed in a study of PD-1 blockade in classical Hodgkin lymphoma. Study as a whole: It was nivolumab at 3 mg/kg, given intravenously every 2 weeks, that patients received. Whole-study findings and limits: Factors driving the repertoire differences, possibly disease activity or prior therapy, remain undefined. CD4+ TCR diversity, unlike CD8+, climbed significantly by C4D1. Patients who initiated nivolumab within 1 year of ASCT were excluded.

This sample's time point: cycle 4 day 1 (C4D1), after more than five weeks of nivolumab. Each patient experienced a relapse that followed autologous stem cell transplantation, and brentuximab vedotin exposure varied. The protocol was immunoSEQ multiplex PCR, while the TCRdb copy is restricted to in-frame clones and leaves out a portion. The sample yields tens of thousands of clones, 70% to 80% seen once. This clone was seen more than once but under ten times. Its target is unknown. The V and J ends lost 0 bases and 8 bases, in that order; junction bases with no gene match: 14. This CDR3 is 18 amino acids long. Germline lookup yields CDR1 SGDLS and CDR2 YYNGEE.

The clonotype comes from a human donor with classical Hodgkin lymphoma. The input for sequencing was peripheral blood mononuclear cells (PBMCs), taken before the fourth cycle of nivolumab. The V gene is TRBV9, the J gene TRBJ2-1, with 10 bases lining up with TRBD2. CDR3 sequence reads: CASSVEVSGGLRIDEQFF. For the CDR3, the DNA is TGTGCCAGCAGCGTAGAAGTTAGCGGGGGGCTTAGGATCGATGAGCAGTTCTTC.